The sequence of this T cell receptor (beta chain) was determined in a study of T-cell reconstitution after alpha-beta-depleted transplantation in children. During its preparation, the TCRbeta library received unique molecular identifiers. TCRdb fed the PCR reads into MiXCR, producing one record per CDR3 protein. The sample gives more than 150,000 distinct CDR3 sequences, roughly 15% of which show up once; 13% is in the top ten. This CDR3 comprises 14 residues. The trim removed 5 bases at V and 2 bases at J, leaving 5 bases unmatched. Germline V gene lookup returns CDR1 SQVTM and CDR2 ANQGSEA. This clonotype was seen many times.

The clonotype originates from a human donor who donated a stem cell graft to a child with acute lymphoblastic leukemia. This chain joins TRBV29-1 and TRBJ2-2; 7 nucleotides align to TRBD2. The sequencing used PBMCs from the stem cell graft donor, collected from the stem cell graft. The CDR3 DNA sequence: TGCAGCGTTTCCAGCGGGATAAACACCGGGGAGCTGTTTTTT. Protein: CSVSSGINTGELFF.